Listed below are T cell receptor beta chains from one sample, sequenced in a study of T cells in Graves' hyperthyroidism and ophthalmopathy. TCRdb re-derived calls from the multiplex PCR reads in MiXCR, one entry per CDR3 protein. The profile shows approximately 690,000 distinct CDR3 sequences, approximately 14% of them singletons. The sample comprised blood. These receptors all stem from a woman between 50 and 59 years old with Graves' ophthalmopathy. Each CDR3 is given with its conserved first and last residue. A D gene is named only where the DNA matches it firmly. Clone size is shown for a subset of rows, as once, few, many or a class of expanded clone.

TRBJ2-5,.,TRBV29-1,few,CSVFGKYQETQYF,TGCAGCGTTTTCGGAAAGTACCAAGAGACCCAGTACTTC
TRBJ2-7,.,TRBV9,.,CASSVDGHSYEQYF,TGTGCCAGCAGCGTAGATGGCCACTCCTACGAGCAGTACTTC
TRBJ2-1,TRBD1,TRBV5-1,once,CASSQGQGDSYNEQFF,TGCGCCAGCAGCCAAGGACAGGGGGACTCATACAATGAGCAGTTCTTC
TRBJ2-1,TRBD2,TRBV5-1,many,CASSLGLADLNEQFF,TGCGCCAGCAGCTTGGGGCTAGCGGATCTAAATGAGCAGTTCTTC
TRBJ2-2,TRBD2,TRBV10-3,.,CAISGTSGWNTGELFF,TGTGCCATCAGTGGAACTAGCGGATGGAACACCGGGGAGCTGTTTTTT
TRBJ1-5,.,TRBV27,many,CASSLFTGGNQPQHF,TGTGCCAGCAGTTTGTTTACAGGCGGGAATCAGCCCCAGCATTTT
TRBJ2-1,.,TRBV2,many,CASRDSYNEQFF,TGTGCCAGCAGGGACAGTTACAATGAGCAGTTCTTC
TRBJ2-1,.,TRBV12-3/TRBV12-4,many,CASSVLSSYNEQFF,TGTGCCAGCAGCGTCCTGAGCTCCTACAATGAGCAGTTCTTC
TRBJ2-3,.,TRBV24-1,many,CATSDRTPSTDTQYF,TGTGCCACCAGTGATAGGACACCTAGCACAGATACGCAGTATTTT
TRBJ2-1,TRBD2,TRBV30,many,CAWRSGTIVFF,TGTGCCTGGAGGTCCGGGACTATTGTGTTCTTC
TRBJ1-4,TRBD1,TRBV9,many,CASSVTGTGVEKLFF,TGTGCCAGCAGCGTTACCGGGACAGGGGTTGAAAAACTGTTTTTT
TRBJ1-3,.,TRBV7-2,.,CASSLDPGNTIYF,TGTGCCAGCAGCTTAGATCCCGGAAACACCATATATTTT
TRBJ1-1,TRBD1,TRBV7-2,many,CASSYTGGPAFF,TGTGCCAGCAGCTACACAGGGGGACCGGCTTTCTTT
TRBJ1-1,.,TRBV12-3/TRBV12-4,.,CASSNRQIQAFF,TGTGCCAGCAGCAATCGACAGATTCAAGCTTTCTTT
TRBJ2-2,.,TRBV3-1,.,CASSSEVDSANTGELFF,TGTGCCAGCAGCTCCGAGGTAGACAGCGCGAACACCGGGGAGCTGTTTTTT
TRBJ2-7,.,TRBV2,.,CASSELWGSEQYF,TGTGCCAGCAGTGAACTTTGGGGGTCCGAGCAGTACTTC
TRBJ2-5,TRBD1,TRBV18,many,CASSRGQDQETQYF,TGTGCCAGCTCACGAGGACAGGACCAAGAGACCCAGTACTTC
TRBJ2-1,TRBD2,TRBV6-2/TRBV6-3,.,CASRPWTSGASYNEQFF,TGTGCCAGCAGACCCTGGACTAGCGGGGCCTCCTACAATGAGCAGTTCTTC
TRBJ1-6,.,TRBV5-4,.,CASSSGTASRDSPLHF,TGTGCCAGCAGCTCAGGGACCGCCTCTCGAGATTCACCCCTCCACTTT
TRBJ2-2,TRBD2,TRBV20-1,.,CSARDIASGPTGELFF,TGCAGTGCTAGAGATATCGCTAGCGGACCAACCGGGGAGCTGTTTTTT
TRBJ2-2,TRBD2,TRBV9,few,CASSAGLAGPNTGELFF,TGTGCCAGCAGCGCTGGACTAGCGGGGCCGAACACCGGGGAGCTGTTTTTT
TRBJ2-3,TRBD2,TRBV20-1,many,CSARDVLLAGWADTQYF,TGCAGTGCTAGAGATGTACTACTAGCGGGTTGGGCAGATACGCAGTATTTT
TRBJ1-1,.,TRBV12-3/TRBV12-4,many,CAISSGNHRDTEAFF,TGTGCCATCTCGTCAGGGAACCATCGGGACACTGAAGCTTTCTTT
TRBJ2-1,.,TRBV4-1,few,CASSQGLTENYNEQFF,TGCGCCAGCAGCCAAGGACTCACAGAAAACTACAATGAGCAGTTCTTC
TRBJ2-7,.,TRBV15,.,CATSRDLRPRYAQDRSYEQYF,TGTGCCACCAGCAGAGATTTAAGGCCCCGCTACGCCCAGGACCGATCCTACGAGCAGTACTTC
TRBJ1-5,TRBD1,TRBV6-2/TRBV6-3,few,CASSYTWTGVDWQPQHF,TGTGCCAGCAGTTACACCTGGACAGGGGTGGATTGGCAGCCCCAGCATTTT
TRBJ2-3,.,TRBV4-1,.,CASSQGFLHTQYF,TGCGCCAGCAGCCAAGGTTTCTTACATACGCAGTATTTT
TRBJ2-3,.,TRBV18,many,CASSPGAGDTQYF,TGTGCCAGCAGCCCGGGGGCTGGAGATACGCAGTATTTT
TRBJ2-2,TRBD2,TRBV6-2/TRBV6-3,.,CASRGLSGSDTGELFF,TGTGCCAGCAGAGGACTGAGCGGGAGCGACACCGGGGAGCTGTTTTTT
TRBJ2-2,TRBD1,TRBV9,few,CASSVATGAGELFF,TGTGCCAGCAGCGTAGCTACAGGGGCCGGGGAGCTGTTTTTT
TRBJ1-2,TRBD1,TRBV27,many,CASSLQGRGRYGYTF,TGTGCCAGCAGTTTACAAGGCAGGGGGCGTTATGGCTACACCTTC
TRBJ2-2,TRBD2,TRBV7-3,many,CASSLIASGGASNTGELFF,TGTGCCAGCAGCTTAATCGCTAGCGGGGGAGCCTCCAACACCGGGGAGCTGTTTTTT
TRBJ2-1,.,TRBV20-1,many,CSAKQGSSYNEQFF,TGCAGTGCTAAACAGGGAAGCTCCTACAATGAGCAGTTCTTC
TRBJ2-7,TRBD2,TRBV20-1,many,CSVMNPGLAGYEQYF,TGCAGTGTTATGAACCCGGGACTAGCGGGTTACGAGCAGTACTTC
TRBJ2-1,TRBD2,TRBV3-1,many,CASSQLAGEGEQFF,TGTGCCAGCAGCCAACTAGCGGGAGAGGGTGAGCAGTTCTTC
TRBJ2-7,TRBD1,TRBV27,few,CASSYRGQFYEQYF,TGTGCCAGCAGTTATCGGGGACAGTTCTACGAGCAGTACTTC
TRBJ2-1,TRBD2,TRBV19,few,CASGSGRFEQFF,TGTGCCAGTGGTAGCGGGAGATTTGAGCAGTTCTTC
TRBJ1-4,.,TRBV12-3/TRBV12-4,.,CASSEGEGVWEKLFF,TGTGCCAGCAGCGAAGGAGAGGGGGTATGGGAAAAACTGTTTTTT
TRBJ2-7,.,TRBV19,.,CASSSRLVGTRTGGPSYEQYF,TGTGCCAGTAGTTCGCGCCTGGTGGGCACTAGGACTGGCGGCCCCTCCTACGAGCAGTACTTC
TRBJ2-7,TRBD2,TRBV19,.,CASSIRWGLAGVEQYF,TGTGCCAGTAGTATAAGGTGGGGACTAGCGGGAGTCGAGCAGTACTTC
TRBJ2-3,TRBD2,TRBV19,.,CASSKLAGDITDTQYF,TGTGCCAGTAGTAAACTAGCGGGAGACATCACAGATACGCAGTATTTT
TRBJ2-3,.,TRBV4-3,many,CASSQARVGTDTQYF,TGCGCCAGCAGCCAAGCTAGGGTTGGCACAGATACGCAGTATTTT
TRBJ1-5,TRBD1,TRBV28,many,CASSLSQGAYSNQPQHF,TGTGCCAGCAGTTTATCACAGGGGGCCTATAGCAATCAGCCCCAGCATTTT
TRBJ2-1,.,TRBV14,few,CASDPGGPERFF,TGTGCCAGCGACCCCGGCGGCCCGGAGCGGTTCTTC
TRBJ2-7,.,TRBV5-5,many,CASSPEGLLYEQYF,TGTGCCAGCAGCCCGGAGGGACTTCTCTACGAGCAGTACTTC
TRBJ2-1,.,TRBV6-2/TRBV6-3,many,CASSYLQDWINEQFF,TGTGCCAGCAGTTACTTACAGGACTGGATCAATGAGCAGTTCTTC
TRBJ2-5,.,TRBV28,many,CASSPTLLTHLQETQYF,TGTGCCAGCAGCCCGACCCTACTGACACATTTACAAGAGACCCAGTACTTC
TRBJ2-5,TRBD1,TRBV29-1,.,CSVARGYLGQGQETQYF,TGCAGCGTTGCCCGGGGATATTTGGGACAGGGTCAAGAGACCCAGTACTTC